The 16 T cell receptor beta chains presented below share a single source sample, sequenced in a study of blood T cells in healthy people across ages. It was with a sample-barcoded 5' primer and a J-beta primer mix that a second PCR of roughly 6 to 12 cycles was run. TCRdb fed the 5' RACE reads into MiXCR, producing one record per CDR3 protein. Here the sample spans 1.5 million to 2 million distinct CDR3 sequences, 28% being singletons. Sequenced input: blood. The receptors stem from a woman aged 25-40 years in good health.

This clonotype was picked up a small number of times. This rearrangement joins TRBV28 to TRBJ1-6, with 7 nucleotides matching TRBD1. V trimming: 6 bases; J trimming: 0 bases; junction bases outside the gene matches: 11. CDR3 size: 18 residues. The germline V gene encodes CDR1 MDHEN and CDR2 SYDVKM. The CDR3 sequence: CASSPGGYISSYNSPLHF. The CDR3, as DNA: TGTGCCAGCAGCCCAGGGGGGTACATTAGCTCCTATAATTCACCCCTCCACTTT.

This clonotype was found many times. The rearrangement joins TRBV10-3 to TRBJ2-1; tentatively, D is TRBD2 (6 bases). CDR1 and CDR2 from the germline V gene are ENHRY and SYGVKD. The ends were cut back, 8 bases at V and 5 bases at J, with 13 bases in the middle. The CDR3 is 13 amino acids. CDR3 in DNA: TGTGCCATCTCAACGGGAGTCGACAATGAGCAGTTCTTC. It encodes CAISTGVDNEQFF.

The sample holds a few counts of this clonotype. This sequence joins TRBV14 and TRBJ1-2; D is uncertain. The CDR3 totals 15 residues. The germline V and J ends were trimmed by 3 bases and 4 bases, with 15 bases remaining between them. Germline V CDR1 and CDR2: SGHDN, FVKESK. CDR3 nucleotides: TGTGCCAGCAGCCAGGGAAGGCAGAAGAGCTATGGCTACACCTTC. This translates into CASSQGRQKSYGYTF.

This clonotype has just a few counts. V usage is TRBV20-1 and J usage is TRBJ1-5; D call uncertain. Between the trimmed V and J ends, which lost 1 base and 1 base, there was a span of 14 bases. The length of the CDR3 is 16 residues. Per the germline V gene, CDR1 is DFQATT and CDR2 is SNEGSKA (reference sequence). The chain's CDR3 is CSARGIQRASNQPQHF. The CDR3 coding sequence is TGCAGTGCTAGAGGGATACAGAGGGCGAGCAATCAGCCCCAGCATTTT.

The rearrangement uses TRBV20-1 and TRBJ2-5; 7 positions agree with TRBD1. Germline CDR1 reads DFQATT; CDR2 reads SNEGSKA (reference sequence). The CDR3 is 16 amino acids. V lost 0 bases and J lost 0; bases outside the gene matches: 7. DNA for the CDR3: TGCAGTGCTAGAGAGACCTCGGGACAGAACCAAGAGACCCAGTACTTC. Its translation is CSARETSGQNQETQYF.

This chain uses TRBV28 with TRBJ2-5; 10 nucleotides line up with TRBD1. The junction had 8 bases not matched to a gene; V was cut back by 5 bases and J by 2 bases. CDR3 length: 16 residues. CDR1 is MDHEN, CDR2 SYDVKM, per germline. The CDR3 region has the DNA TGTGCCAGCAGTCAAAAGGACAGGGGGGAACAAGAGACCCAGTACTTC. Its protein is CASSQKDRGEQETQYF.

The CDR3 loop is CASSSGTSREKLFF. The CDR3 coding sequence is TGTGCCAGCAGCTCAGGGACATCAAGGGAAAAACTGTTTTTT. This chain joins TRBV6-1 and TRBJ1-4; D possibly corresponds to TRBD1 (6 bases). The V and J ends lost 6 bases and 8 bases respectively, with 16 bases between them. CDR3 size: 14 residues. Per the germline V gene, CDR1 is MNHNS and CDR2 is SASEGT.

The CDR3 DNA reads TGCGCCAGCAGCCAGGCCTACGGGGGCCCCACCGGGGAGCTGTTTTTT. This codes for CASSQAYGGPTGELFF. V usage is TRBV4-3 and J usage is TRBJ2-2; D may correspond to TRBD1 or TRBD2 (6 bases each). The CDR3 spans 16 residues. The V end was cut by 3 bases, the J end by 4 bases, with 15 bases between. Germline lookup yields CDR1 LGHNA and CDR2 YSLEER.

The chain employs TRBV24-1 and TRBJ2-5; weak D call: TRBD2 (5 bases). CDR3 size: 12 residues. Trimming took off 3 bases at V and 7 bases at J, with 8 bases between the two ends. From germline, CDR1 is KGHDR and CDR2 SFDVKD. The CDR3 DNA sequence: TGTGCCACCAGTGATGGAGGAGTGACCCAGTACTTC. It yields the protein CATSDGGVTQYF.

This clonotype came up many times. This chain connects TRBV6-5 to TRBJ2-6, with D perhaps being TRBD1 or TRBD2 (5 bases each). Germline CDR1 is MNHEY and CDR2 is SVGAGI. The CDR3 has 17 residues. Trimming pared 2 bases from V and 4 bases from J, leaving 15 bases between. The CDR3 DNA reads TGTGCCAGCAGTTACGTCAGGGACGAAGCCGGGGCCAACGTCCTGACTTTC. Translated: CASSYVRDEAGANVLTF.

This clonotype was counted only a few times. Just one base apart from a much larger clone, this may be a read error. The CDR3 DNA reads as TGCAGTGCCCCACTGGCGGGGGGATACAATGAGCAGTACTTC. It translates to CSAPLAGGYNEQYF. The J gene is TRBJ2-5, the V gene TRBV20-1; 8 nucleotides line up with TRBD2. This CDR3 spans 14 amino acids. Per germline, CDR1 DFQATT and CDR2 SNEGSKA (reference sequence). The V and J ends lost 6 bases and 11 bases, in that order; junction bases with no gene match: 17.

This clonotype has more than one count but fewer than ten. The chain joins TRBV5-5 to TRBJ2-7, with 9 bases identical to TRBD2. Germline V CDR1 and CDR2: SGHKS, YYEKEE (reference sequence). The CDR3 runs to 13 residues. V dropped 3 bases and J dropped 7; count of bases not matched to a gene: 5. The CDR3, as DNA: TGTGCCAGCAGCTCCCAGCGGGAGGTGGAGCAGTACTTC. Translating gives CASSSQREVEQYF.

In the case of this clonotype: Compared with germline, one end of the junction differs, possibly owing to a read error. V usage is TRBV20-1 and J usage is TRBJ2-7; tentatively, D is TRBD2 (5 bases). The CDR3 has 12 amino acids. CDR1 and CDR2 (germline): DFQATT, SNEGSKA (reference sequence). CDR3 loop: CRARRTSYEQYF. In nucleotides, the CDR3 is TGCAGGGCTAGGAGGACTTCCTACGAGCAGTACTTC.

This clonotype has just a few counts. This chain connects TRBV12-3 or TRBV12-4 to TRBJ1-2; D gene uncertain. V was pared by 4 bases and J by 5 bases, with 11 bases between. This CDR3 region has 13 residues. The CDR3 is CASSSGVEYGYTF. The CDR3 DNA sequence: TGTGCCAGCAGTTCCGGGGTAGAATATGGCTACACCTTC.

A note on this clonotype: Since a much larger clone is just one base distant, this may be a read error. The gene calls are TRBV29-1 and TRBJ2-5, with a tentative D call TRBD1 (5 bases). The V gene lost 4 bases and the J gene lost 2 bases, with 11 bases spanning the gap. This CDR3 is built from 13 residues. Germline CDR1 is SQVTM and CDR2 is ANQGSEA. CDR3 bases: TGCAGCGTTGCCTCGACAGCTCAAGAGACCCAGTACTTC. As protein: CSVASTAQETQYF.

This clonotype has a handful of counts. The chain is built from TRBV18 and TRBJ2-3; 8 bases are a match to TRBD2. Germline CDR1 is KGHSH and CDR2 is LQKENI. V lost 3 bases and J lost 3; bases outside the gene matches: 11. This CDR3 spans 17 amino acids. The CDR3 nucleotides are TGTGCCAGCTCACCGGACCTCCCGGGGGGGATTACAGATACGCAGTATTTT. This translates into CASSPDLPGGITDTQYF.